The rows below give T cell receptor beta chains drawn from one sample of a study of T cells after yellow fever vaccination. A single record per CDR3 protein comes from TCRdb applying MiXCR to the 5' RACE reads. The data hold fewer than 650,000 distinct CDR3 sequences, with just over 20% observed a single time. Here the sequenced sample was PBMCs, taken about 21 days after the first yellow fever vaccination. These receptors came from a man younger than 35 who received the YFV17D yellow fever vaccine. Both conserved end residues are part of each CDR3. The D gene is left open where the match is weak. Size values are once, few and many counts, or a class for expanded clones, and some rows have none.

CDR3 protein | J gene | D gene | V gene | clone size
CASSLWDRSGELFF | TRBJ2-2 | TRBD1 | TRBV6-1 | .
CASSPDDYYGYTF | TRBJ1-2 | . | TRBV5-1 | .
CSASPQQMNTEAFF | TRBJ1-1 | . | TRBV20-1 | .
CASRTGPGPGELFF | TRBJ2-2 | . | TRBV12-3/TRBV12-4 | few
CASSFSNERPDTQYF | TRBJ2-3 | . | TRBV12-3/TRBV12-4 | .
CASSLGSGGQYTQYF | TRBJ2-3 | . | TRBV7-2 | few
CASSQDSRTQYF | TRBJ2-5 | . | TRBV4-1 | few
CASSLGSGGTGMNEQFF | TRBJ2-1 | TRBD1 | TRBV7-9 | few
CASSGTQGTAEKLFF | TRBJ1-4 | . | TRBV9 | .
CASSATGTSGFRETQYF | TRBJ2-5 | TRBD2 | TRBV5-1 | .
CASSAVGEQYF | TRBJ2-7 | . | TRBV6-6 | .
CASSPDSGGLTDTQYF | TRBJ2-3 | TRBD2 | TRBV4-3 | few
CASSYSRGTNEKLFF | TRBJ1-4 | . | TRBV6-5 | many
CASSFGQGNYNEQFF | TRBJ2-1 | TRBD1 | TRBV5-1 | few
CASSKRGGRPETQYF | TRBJ2-5 | TRBD2 | TRBV12-3/TRBV12-4 | .
CASSQDFHIQYF | TRBJ2-4 | . | TRBV3-1 | .